This T cell receptor (beta chain) was obtained from a study of blood T cell repertoires in COVID-19 (dated by TCRdb to the early 2020s). A note on the overall study: Samples from collaborators originated in the United States, Italy and Spain and spanned both the acute and convalescent phases of COVID-19. The dataset comprised deeply sampled blood TCRbeta repertoires from subjects exposed to, actively infected with, or recovered from COVID-19. HLA class I and class II types, where available, came from metadata supplied by the sample provider rather than from assay-based typing. The material from the prospective study consisted of cDNA or gDNA derived from T cells, B-cell-depleted T cells, or PBMCs. The sample metadata nearly always contained a de-identified subject ID, COVID-19 status, age in years and sex. A freely available public database, intended as a resource for researchers studying the immune response to SARS-CoV-2, is where the repertoires were released. Samples came from the ongoing ImmuneRACE study (first 160 participants) plus 1,254 subjects from 6 global collaborators. Beyond this particular receptor, the publication reports: The amount of clinical and demographic metadata varied by source and participant and was provided uncurated.

For this clone: Its specific antigen is unknown. Per-nucleotide qualities are absent, and no much larger clonotype sits a single base away. This specimen includes other DNA sequences encoding the same CDR3.

The CDR1 and CDR2 encoded by the germline V gene are SGHRS and YFSETQ. The CDR3 contains 14 residues, cysteine and phenylalanine counted. The retained sequence is limited to the CDR3, 42 bases, with the frame set at the first base. Ends trimmed: V by 7 bases, J by 3 bases; bases unmatched to a gene: 6. At one collaborating source in Seattle, patients were enrolled during active infection and were followed longitudinally through the course of disease. Each collaborating institution followed its own protocols to collect whole blood in K2EDTA tubes. Collaborator samples were shipped for TCRbeta analysis as frozen whole blood, isolated PBMCs, or DNA extracted from either sample type. The immunoSEQ Assay, a bias-controlled multiplex PCR, was used to amplify TCRbeta CDR3 regions from genomic DNA. Per the authors' processing: Within the assay, amplification of reference gene primers was used to estimate how many nucleated cells each sample contained. To quantify the absolute abundance of each unique TCRbeta CDR3 rearrangement, sequence reads were collapsed and filtered. For each sample, productive Simpson clonality was calculated as the square root of Simpson's diversity index across productive rearrangements. TCRdb provides this immuneACCESS table in a form limited to in-frame rearrangements. Some clones are lacking; in checked studies, under half of them reflect an unresolved V gene, and why the rest are absent is not known. The DNA was the basis for D and trimming; V, J and clone size are from that table. Present in this sample are 250,000 to 300,000 clones, approximately 93% of which were seen just once. The ten largest clones take up 2% to 2.5% of the sample.

The receptor comes from a woman aged 25 to 39 with COVID-19, enrolled during active disease. The chain joins TRBV5-1 to TRBJ2-7; 11 bases in between match TRBD1. What was sequenced was peripheral blood. The DNA sequence is TGCGCCAGCTCTGCCGGGACAGGGGGCTACGAGCAGTACTTC. This sequence encodes CASSAGTGGYEQYF.